This T cell receptor (beta chain) was observed in a study of T-cell reconstitution after alpha-beta-depleted transplantation in children (dated by TCRdb to the mid-2010s). Regarding the study in general: Using TCR repertoire profiling, the study quantitatively followed how T-cell immune reconstitution unfolded in children after TCRalphabeta/CD19-depleted allogeneic hematopoietic cell transplantation. Here is what the overall study found, with its caveats: In some patients, the high TCRbeta diversity seen at day 60 was put down to recipient T cells and intrathymic progenitors that had survived conditioning. The apparently early recovery of alphabetaT-cell counts about two months after transplant reportedly depended on only several hundred rapidly expanded clones that came from non-depleted graft cells. Over subsequent months, a decline in hyperexpanded clone frequencies was noted, and after one year, T-cell counts and TCRbeta diversity were mostly ascribed to newly produced T cells.

The sample's treatment or condition label is to be understood as: allogeneic hematopoietic cell transplantation with graft depleted of TCRalphabeta T cells and CD19 B cells. TCRalphabeta/CD19-depleted allogeneic hematopoietic cell grafts were given to the transplant recipients, all of whom were children. According to the germline V gene, CDR1 reads SGHTA and CDR2 reads FQGNSA. There are 16 amino acids in the CDR3, from cysteine to phenylalanine inclusive. The DNA shown is the 48-base CDR3, in frame from base 1. V was cut back by 5 bases and J by 1 base, leaving a gap of 15 bases between them. To prepare the library, PCR was applied. TCRdb shows the sequencer as Illumina HiSeq 2500. To normalize quantification of the TCRbeta repertoire, the TCR libraries were built with molecular barcoding that relied on unique molecular identifiers. TCRdb itself trimmed the public reads at Q25 with fastp, ran MiXCR and retained productive beta chains. All rows with the same CDR3 protein become a single entry with the most common DNA and genes. Across this sample there are approximately 1,000,000 distinct CDR3 sequences, with about 30% seen only once. The ten largest clonotypes hold about 28% of the sample.

This clonotype has only a few counts. Its specific antigen is unknown. No base quality values were provided; no much bigger clone lies one nucleotide off. This TCR came from a boy in the first two years of life who had a stem cell transplant for SCID, so the T cells may come from the graft donor. The V and J segments used are TRBV7-2 and TRBJ1-5, with the D segment identity uncertain. Sample: PBMCs, mostly from graft donor cells, taken 360 days after TCRalphabeta/CD19-depleted stem cell transplant. Read as DNA, the sequence is TGTGCCAGCAGCCCCCATCCGGGTAGGAGCAATCAGCCCCAGCATTTT. Its coded protein is CASSPHPGRSNQPQHF.